This TCR beta chain derives from a study of blood T cell repertoires in COVID-19. Looking at the study overall: There were acute and convalescent COVID-19 samples, and they came from the United States, Italy and Spain. Sample material is recorded as cDNA or gDNA derived from T cells, B-cell-depleted T cells, or PBMCs.

This clone was counted a few times. As originally analysed: The authors estimated nucleated cell counts from reference gene primer amplification. TCRdb's table, derived via immunoSEQ multiplex PCR, lists solely in-frame clones and lacks some. From that table come the V and J calls and clone size; the DNA was used to work out D and trimming. The data contain fewer than 250,000 clones, around 82% of them seen just once; the ten biggest clones take up 7% to 10%. The germline V gene has CDR1 MNHNY and CDR2 SVGAGI (reference sequence). Trimming cost V 4 bases and J 6 bases, with 10 bases left between them. CDR3 size: 12 residues.

The clonotype originates from a woman in her fifties or sixties with acute or convalescent COVID-19. The sample was peripheral blood. The chain recombines TRBV6-6 with TRBJ2-7, with D maybe TRBD2 (6 bases). The chain's CDR3 is CASSWGVGEQYF. CDR3 DNA sequence: TGTGCCAGCAGTTGGGGGGTGGGCGAGCAGTACTTC.